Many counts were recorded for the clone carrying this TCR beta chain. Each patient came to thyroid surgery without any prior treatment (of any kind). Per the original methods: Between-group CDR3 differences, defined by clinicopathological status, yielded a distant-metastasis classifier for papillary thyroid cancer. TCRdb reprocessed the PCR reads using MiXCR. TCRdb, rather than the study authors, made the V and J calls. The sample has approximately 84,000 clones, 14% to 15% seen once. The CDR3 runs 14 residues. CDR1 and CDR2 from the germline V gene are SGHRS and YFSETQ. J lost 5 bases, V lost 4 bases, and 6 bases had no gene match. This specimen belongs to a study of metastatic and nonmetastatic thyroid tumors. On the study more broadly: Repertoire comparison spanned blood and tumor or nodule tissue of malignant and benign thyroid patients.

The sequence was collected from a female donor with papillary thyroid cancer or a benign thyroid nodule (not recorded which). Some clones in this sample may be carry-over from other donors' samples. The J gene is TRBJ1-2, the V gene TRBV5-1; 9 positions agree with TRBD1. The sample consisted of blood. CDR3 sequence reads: CASSTQGAEYGYTF. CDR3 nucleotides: TGCGCCAGCAGCACACAGGGGGCGGAATATGGCTACACCTTC.